This T cell receptor (beta chain) was identified during a study of blood T cell repertoires in COVID-19. Study information: Samples of COVID-19 (acute and convalescent) were obtained from the United States, Italy and Spain.

Germline V lookup: CDR1 MNHEY, CDR2 SVGEGT. CDR3 length: 19 amino acids. With 5 bases removed from V and 2 bases from J, the gap between germline ends came to 25 bases. The assay was immunoSEQ multiplex PCR, and TCRdb's table has in-frame clones only and misses some. Of 100,000 to 120,000 clones in the sample, approximately 82% were seen once. The TCR sequence derives from a woman older than 75 with acute or convalescent COVID-19. Material: peripheral blood. The rearrangement links TRBV6-2 or TRBV6-3 to TRBJ1-5; a possible D gene is TRBD1 (6 bases). The CDR3 region is CASSTSTGPFLIGNQPQHF. CDR3 nucleotides: TGTGCCAGCAGTACATCGACAGGACCCTTTCTAATCGGCAATCAGCCCCAGCATTTT.